A selection of T cell receptor beta chains follows, all from one sample in a study of prognosis after radiotherapy for stage I lung cancer. TCRdb redid the calling of the multiplex PCR reads with MiXCR, one entry per CDR3 protein. In the table there are 30,000 to 35,000 distinct CDR3 sequences, about half of which are singletons. Here the sequenced sample was PBMCs, taken before or after stereotactic body radiation therapy (not recorded which). All receptors derive from a donor over 45 with non-small cell lung cancer. The CDR3 runs from the conserved cysteine through the conserved F or W. D genes are given only for firm matches. The listing skips clone size in some rows; elsewhere it reads once, few, many or a size class.

length	V	D	J	size	CDR3	DNA
17	TRBV28	TRBD2	TRBJ2-5	once	CASSLVSSGSSSGTQYF	TGTGCCAGCAGTTTAGTGTCTAGCGGTTCCAGTAGCGGTACCCAGTACTTC
15	TRBV24-1	TRBD2	TRBJ2-5	-	CATSDARGSGETKYF	TGTGCCACCAGTGACGCAAGGGGTAGCGGGGAGACCAAGTACTTC
14	TRBV9	TRBD1	TRBJ1-4	-	CASSSGTGSEKLFF	TGTGCCAGCAGCTCCGGGACAGGGAGTGAAAAACTGTTTTTT
15	TRBV5-1	-	TRBJ2-3	few	CASGFRAAVTDTQYF	TGCGCCAGCGGCTTCCGGGCCGCAGTGACAGATACGCAGTATTTT
14	TRBV20-1	-	TRBJ2-1	-	CSALAPRELGEQFF	TGCAGTGCCCTGGCCCCCCGGGAGCTCGGCGAGCAGTTCTTC
15	TRBV6-5	-	TRBJ2-3	many	CASSSTGTSTDTQYF	TGTGCCAGCAGTTCCACCGGGACTAGCACAGATACGCAGTATTTT
14	TRBV11-3	-	TRBJ1-1	-	CASSLGQPGTEAFF	TGTGCCAGCAGCTTAGGGCAACCGGGCACTGAAGCTTTCTTT
12	TRBV11-3	-	TRBJ2-3	-	CASSLYRDTQYF	TGTGCCAGCAGCTTATATCGGGATACCCAGTATTTT
13	TRBV20-1	-	TRBJ2-5	-	CSAGDPRVETQYF	TGCAGTGCAGGGGACCCACGGGTAGAGACCCAGTACTTC
17	TRBV30	TRBD1	TRBJ1-2	once	CAWSVKPGQGFYYGYTF	TGTGCCTGGAGTGTTAAACCGGGACAGGGCTTCTACTATGGCTATACCTTC
11	TRBV20-1	-	TRBJ2-7	many	CWGTGRGEQYF	TGCTGGGGGACGGGACGGGGGGAGCAGTACTTC
16	TRBV2	-	TRBJ1-1	-	CAITWVQGKMNTEAFF	TGTGCCATCACCTGGGTCCAGGGGAAGATGAACACTGAAGCTTTCTTT
15	TRBV10-3	-	TRBJ1-1	-	CAISDPGHGTTEAFF	TGTGCCATCAGTGATCCGGGACATGGTACGACTGAAGCTTTCTTT
14	TRBV19	TRBD1	TRBJ2-1	-	CASSGTGVFNEQFF	TGTGCCAGTAGTGGGACAGGGGTTTTCAATGAGCAGTTCTTC
15	TRBV6-2/TRBV6-3	-	TRBJ1-1	few	CASSYRGASGPEAFF	TGTGCCAGCAGTTATAGGGGAGCCTCGGGACCCGAAGCTTTCTTT
15	TRBV7-3	TRBD2	TRBJ2-3	-	CASSTGLAGTDTQYF	TGTGCCAGCAGCACGGGACTAGCGGGGACAGATACGCAGTATTTT
14	TRBV20-1	TRBD2	TRBJ2-1	-	CSAATRGRASEQFF	TGCAGTGCGGCTACTAGAGGGAGGGCTAGCGAGCAGTTCTTC
15	TRBV9	-	TRBJ1-5	many	CASSPEGYSNQPQHF	TGTGCCAGCAGCCCAGAGGGATATAGCAATCAGCCCCAGCATTTT
14	TRBV5-1	TRBD2	TRBJ2-1	many	CASGEGVSYNEQFF	TGCGCCAGCGGGGAGGGTGTTTCCTACAATGAGCAGTTCTTC
16	TRBV5-8	TRBD1	TRBJ1-1	many	CASSLGRGRTNTEAFF	TGTGCCAGCAGCTTGGGCAGGGGGCGGACGAACACTGAAGCTTTCTTT
13	TRBV27	-	TRBJ2-5	many	CASSFGGRETQYF	TGTGCCAGCAGCTTCGGGGGTCGTGAGACCCAGTACTTC
15	TRBV6-5	-	TRBJ1-3	large	CASSEEVTSGNTIYF	TGTGCCAGCAGTGAAGAGGTGACCTCTGGAAACACCATATATTTT
16	TRBV20-1	-	TRBJ1-1	many	CSANPFGSTTETEAFF	TGCAGTGCTAATCCCTTTGGGTCTACGACGGAAACTGAAGCTTTCTTT
17	TRBV3-1	-	TRBJ2-1	many	CASSPRRVGVGYNEQFF	TGTGCCAGCAGCCCCCGCCGGGTGGGCGTGGGCTACAATGAGCAGTTCTTC
15	TRBV20-1	TRBD1	TRBJ2-7	many	CSARPDRVSSYEQYF	TGCAGTGCTAGACCGGACAGGGTGAGCTCCTACGAGCAGTACTTC
16	TRBV5-1	TRBD2	TRBJ2-1	medium-sized	CASSLTLAGGPNEQFF	TGCGCCAGCAGCTTAACCTTAGCGGGAGGTCCCAATGAGCAGTTCTTC
15	TRBV5-1	TRBD1	TRBJ1-1	many	CASSRTGQGNTEAFF	TGCGCCAGCAGTCGTACGGGACAGGGGAACACTGAAGCTTTCTTT
14	TRBV5-1	-	TRBJ1-4	-	CASSPGGTNEKLFF	TGCGCCAGCAGCCCCGGGGGCACTAATGAAAAACTGTTTTTT
11	TRBV28	-	TRBJ2-1	many	CASSTYNEQFF	TGTGCCAGCAGTACCTACAATGAGCAGTTCTTC
13	TRBV20-1	-	TRBJ2-2	-	CSSEVGVTGELFF	TGCAGTTCCGAGGTCGGAGTAACCGGGGAGCTGTTTTTT
16	TRBV19	-	TRBJ2-7	-	CASSSRSRVTPYEQYF	TGTGCCAGTAGTTCCCGGAGTAGGGTCACCCCCTACGAGCAGTACTTC
15	TRBV12-3/TRBV12-4	-	TRBJ2-2	few	CASSPSGAGTRELFF	TGTGCCAGCAGTCCCTCGGGAGCGGGCACCAGGGAGCTGTTTTTT
14	TRBV28	TRBD1	TRBJ1-2	-	CASSHPRDSGGYTF	TGTGCCAGCAGTCATCCCAGGGACAGTGGTGGCTACACCTTC
14	TRBV24-1	TRBD2	TRBJ2-5	many	CATDSGRMGETQYF	TGTGCCACCGATAGCGGGAGGATGGGGGAGACCCAGTACTTC
16	TRBV5-5	TRBD1	TRBJ2-2	-	CASSSSVTGGSGGLFF	TGTGCCAGCAGCTCTTCCGTGACAGGGGGCTCCGGGGGGCTGTTTTTT
15	TRBV20-1	TRBD2	TRBJ2-1	-	CSAIALAGGCNEQFF	TGCAGTGCTATAGCACTAGCGGGAGGGTGTAATGAGCAGTTCTTC
16	TRBV6-5	-	TRBJ2-1	-	CASSYSPGRTYNEQFF	TGTGCCAGCAGTTACTCGCCAGGGAGGACCTACAATGAGCAGTTCTTC
11	TRBV7-9	-	TRBJ1-1	many	CASSSSTEAFF	TGTGCCAGCAGCTCGAGTACTGAAGCTTTCTTT
16	TRBV5-1	TRBD2	TRBJ2-2	-	CASSLSGTRIAGELFF	TGCGCCAGCAGCTTGTCCGGGACTAGGATCGCCGGGGAGCTGTTTTTT
15	TRBV20-1	TRBD1	TRBJ1-4	many	CSARGQTSTNEKLFF	TGCAGTGCTCGGGGACAGACCTCAACTAATGAAAAACTGTTTTTT
13	TRBV3-1	-	TRBJ2-2	many	CASSQRFIGELFF	TGTGCCAGCAGCCAACGTTTTATCGGGGAGCTGTTTTTT
12	TRBV27	-	TRBJ2-3	many	CASSFSTDTQYF	TGTGCCAGCAGTTTTAGCACAGATACGCAGTATTTT
14	TRBV7-6	TRBD1	TRBJ2-2	-	CASSSVTGQAELFF	TGTGCCAGCAGCTCCGTGACAGGGCAGGCGGAGCTGTTTTTT